These 10 T cell receptor beta chains were sequenced from one sample in a study of response to subunit inactivated influenza vaccine. TCRdb itself ran the RT-PCR reads through MiXCR, one entry per CDR3 protein. Here the sample spans 150,000 or so distinct CDR3 sequences, roughly a tenth being singletons. The sample here was non-naive T cells sorted from PBMCs, taken 40 to 50 days after vaccination. The receptors stem from a man aged 45-60 years who received an inactivated influenza vaccine.

In its sample, this clonotype was seen a few times. V and J are TRBV14 and TRBJ2-5; D is perhaps TRBD2 (6 bases). The CDR3 length is 15 residues. Germline loops: CDR1 SGHDN, CDR2 FVKESK. Trimming took off 0 bases at V and 0 bases at J, with 8 bases between the two ends. In nucleotides, the CDR3 is TGTGCCAGCAGCCAAGAACGGGGGAACCAAGAGACCCAGTACTTC. Translating gives CASSQERGNQETQYF.

This clonotype has a handful of counts. The chain has TRBV28 and TRBJ1-4; 7 positions agree with TRBD1. V shed 8 bases, J shed 7 bases, and the junction held 13 bases outside the gene matches. The CDR3 has 15 amino acids. CDR1 is MDHEN and CDR2 is SYDVKM in the germline V gene. The CDR3 reads CASGRDSELGEKLFF. The CDR3 nucleotides read TGTGCCAGCGGGAGGGACAGCGAGTTGGGTGAAAAACTGTTTTTT.

The gene calls are TRBV5-6 and TRBJ1-1, with a tentative D call TRBD1 (5 bases). The V and J ends lost 4 bases and 1 base respectively, with 11 bases between them. Germline V gives CDR1 SGHDT, CDR2 YYEEEE. This CDR3 is 14 amino acids long. The CDR3 sequence is CASSVGRKNTEAFF. The CDR3 region has the DNA TGTGCCAGCAGCGTGGGACGGAAGAACACTGAAGCTTTCTTT. Based on the CDR3 plus reference TRBV5-6 and TRBJ1-1, the full variable domain is DAGVTQSPTHLIKTRGQQVTLRCSPKSGHDTVSWYQQALGQGPQFIFQYYEEEERQRGNFPDRFSGHQFPNYSSELNVNALLLGDSALYLCASSVGRKNTEAFFGQGTRLTVV.

The chain uses TRBV3-1 and TRBJ2-3; 13 bases agree with TRBD2. The CDR3 contains 18 residues. CDR1 and CDR2 from the germline V gene are LGHDT and YNNKEL (reference sequence). J lost 3 bases, V lost 3 bases, and 9 bases had no gene match. The CDR3 sequence is CASSQRPGLAGRTDTQYF. The CDR3 DNA sequence: TGTGCCAGCAGCCAGCGGCCGGGACTAGCGGGAAGAACAGATACGCAGTATTTT.

This clonotype came up a few times. This rearrangement joins TRBV6-2 or TRBV6-3 to TRBJ2-7, with D perhaps TRBD1 or TRBD2 (5 bases each). In germline, CDR1 is MNHEY, CDR2 SVGEGT. The CDR3 is 15 residues long. Trimming stripped 0 bases from V and 6 bases from J, with 15 bases between. The CDR3 protein is CASSYSSGTGREQYF. In DNA form, the CDR3 reads TGTGCCAGCAGTTACTCTTCAGGGACGGGCCGCGAGCAGTACTTC.

This clonotype came up many times. CDR3 coding DNA: TGTGCCATCAGTGAGAAGGCGACTAGCGGGGACAATGAGCAGTTCTTC. It codes for CAISEKATSGDNEQFF. The J gene is TRBJ2-1, the V gene TRBV10-3; 11 bases match TRBD2. CDR3 length: 16 amino acids. J lost 5 bases, V lost 2 bases, and 5 bases had no gene match. The germline gives CDR1 ENHRY, CDR2 SYGVKD.

This chain connects TRBV7-9 to TRBJ2-2; no clear D. CDR3 size: 15 residues. Germline assignment: CDR1 SEHNR and CDR2 FQNEAQ (reference sequence). Between the trimmed V and J ends, which lost 2 bases and 3 bases, there was a span of 10 bases. The CDR3 loop is CASSLNPGYTGELFF. The CDR3 region has the DNA TGTGCCAGCAGCTTAAATCCGGGCTACACCGGGGAGCTGTTTTTT.

This clonotype was seen at least ten times. This chain joins TRBV12-3 or TRBV12-4 and TRBJ2-2; D ambiguous. This CDR3 has 16 amino acids. The V end lost 11 bases, the J end lost 6 bases, and 25 bases lay between the germline ends. DNA for the CDR3: TGTGCCTCATTAGGCTCGGACGTCTACGGGTCCGGGGAGCTGTTTTTT. This gives the protein CASLGSDVYGSGELFF.

The chain combines TRBV2 with TRBJ2-5; a possible D gene is TRBD2 (6 bases). Trimming took 6 bases from V and 3 from J, leaving 11 bases between them. The CDR3 extends over 13 amino acids. Germline CDR1 SNHLY, CDR2 FYNNEI. CDR3 nucleotides: TGTGCCAGCAGCGGACTAAAGAAAGAGACCCAGTACTTC. It codes for CASSGLKKETQYF.

This clonotype was observed many times. This chain uses TRBV4-2 with TRBJ2-1, with TRBD1 identical over 9 bases. J was trimmed by 5 bases and V by 4 bases; bases with no gene match: 6. The CDR3 covers 15 residues. Germline lookup yields CDR1 LGHNA and CDR2 YNFKEQ. The CDR3 coding sequence is TGTGCCAGCAGCCGAACGGGACAGGGCCACAATGAGCAGTTCTTC. Encoded protein: CASSRTGQGHNEQFF.